This T cell receptor beta chain derives from a study of OX40 agonist ivuxolimab in advanced cancers. Study overall: Patients received ivuxolimab, an agonistic anti-OX40 (CD134) antibody. Study conclusions and caveats: Mean expanded clone counts were higher in CD8+ than CD4+ T cells.

After removal of 3 bases from V and 6 bases from J, the junction contained 2 bases not matched to a gene. CDR3 length equals 14 residues. The germline CDR1 and CDR2 sequences are SEHNR and FQNEAQ (reference sequence). Note on this clone: Antigen specificity is unknown.

Clones were read by immunoSEQ multiplex PCR, and TCRdb kept only the in-frame ones, dropping some. The table shows about 77,000 clones, with approximately 94% occurring only once. The clonotype originates from an adult with an advanced solid tumor such as melanoma, head and neck, liver or kidney cancer. The rearrangement uses TRBV7-9 and TRBJ2-1, with 10 bases lining up with TRBD2. The specimen was CD4+ or CD8+ T cells sorted from blood, collected in a trial of the OX40 agonist ivuxolimab. CDR3 sequence reads: CASSFLAGVNEQFF. The CDR3 DNA is TGTGCCAGCAGCTTCCTAGCGGGAGTCAATGAGCAGTTCTTC.